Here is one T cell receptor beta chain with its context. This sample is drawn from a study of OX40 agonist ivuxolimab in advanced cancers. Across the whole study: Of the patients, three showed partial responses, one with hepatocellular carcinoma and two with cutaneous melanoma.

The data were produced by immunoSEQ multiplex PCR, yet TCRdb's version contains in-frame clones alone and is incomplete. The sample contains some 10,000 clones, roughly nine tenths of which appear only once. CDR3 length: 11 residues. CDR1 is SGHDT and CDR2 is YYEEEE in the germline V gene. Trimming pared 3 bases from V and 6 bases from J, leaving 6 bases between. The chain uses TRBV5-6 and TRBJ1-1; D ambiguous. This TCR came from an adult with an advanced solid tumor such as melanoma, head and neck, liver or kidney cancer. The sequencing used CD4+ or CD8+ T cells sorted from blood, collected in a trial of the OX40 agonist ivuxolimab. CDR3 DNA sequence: TGTGCCAGCAGCTGGGGTGCTGAAGCTTTCTTT. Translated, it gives CASSWGAEAFF.